This TCR beta chain was sequenced in a study of regulatory T cells in long-lasting Graves disease. Documented time point: newly diagnosed GD, antithyroid drugs for less than 3 months. PBMC-derived RNA was used for the TCR library. V lost 3 bases, J lost 6 bases, and 10 bases lay in between. Looked up from germline, CDR1 is LNHDA and CDR2 is SQIVND (reference sequence). The CDR3 runs to 13 residues. TCR beta libraries were built with iRepertoire HTBI primers and Arm-PCR of CDR3 regions. TCRdb fed the multiplex PCR reads into MiXCR, producing one record per CDR3 protein. The sample holds roughly 500,000 distinct CDR3 sequences, approximately 12% seen once. The same data also went into a second study, on T cells in Graves' hyperthyroidism and ophthalmopathy. According to that study: No ophthalmopathy progression within 18 months constituted stable Graves' hyperthyroidism. HTBI primers were the set used in a first-round RT-PCR of the TCR CDR3. Most thyroid-expanded clonotypes above 0.001 were also found in blood. Ophthalmopathy was identified by the model a median around 6.3 months ahead of onset.

The sample consisted of peripheral blood mononuclear cells (PBMCs), taken at new diagnosis, from a patient treated with antithyroid drugs. This receptor was obtained from a man aged 30 to 45 with Graves disease. The rearrangement links TRBV19 to TRBJ2-3; D is perhaps TRBD1 (6 bases). The CDR3 DNA reads as TGTGCCAGTAGTATGACAGGTCGGGATACGCAGTATTTT. Protein product: CASSMTGRDTQYF.